These 23 T cell receptor beta chains were sequenced from one sample in a study of cytomegalovirus exposure and HLA in healthy donors listed by TCRdb under 2017. Library prep was done by the immunoSEQ multiplex PCR assay. The multiplex PCR relied on a mix of 60 forward primers for TCR Vbeta segments and 13 reverse primers for TCR Jbeta segments. TCRdb's version of the immuneACCESS table is confined to in-frame rearrangements and falls short of the full clone set. An unresolved V gene accounts for under half of the shortfall where checked; the remainder is of unknown origin. The sample profile shows 50,000 to 70,000 clones; 65% to 85% of them were found once. Around 2.6% of the sample is in the top ten clones. The specimen was PBMCs. These receptors came from a female donor in good health and CMV-seronegative.

The chain couples TRBV25-1 to TRBJ1-1, with 7 bases matching TRBD1. The CDR3 extends over 13 amino acids. V lost 7 bases, J lost 3 bases, and 5 bases stayed unmatched. The germline gives CDR1 MGHDK, CDR2 SYGVNS. CDR3 in amino acids: CASTDRSHTEAFF. The DNA for the CDR3 is TGTGCCAGCACGGACAGGAGCCACACTGAAGCTTTCTTT.

V is TRBV28 and J is TRBJ1-2; 8 bases fit TRBD1. V lost 6 bases to trimming and J lost 8 bases; unmatched junction nucleotides: 8. The length of the CDR3 is 13 residues. CDR1 is MDHEN and CDR2 is SYDVKM in the germline V gene. The CDR3 here is CASRTVTGEGYTF. The DNA of the CDR3 is TGTGCCAGCAGAACAGTGACAGGGGAAGGCTACACCTTC.

This sequence joins TRBV27 and TRBJ1-5, with D hard to call. Germline V gives CDR1 MNHEY, CDR2 SMNVEV (reference sequence). The V end was cut by 2 bases, the J end by 4 bases, with 6 bases between. The CDR3 is 13 residues long. The CDR3, as DNA: TGTGCCAGCAGTTTACGAGTTAATCAGCCCCAGCATTTT. Protein product: CASSLRVNQPQHF.

This clone has a handful of counts. CDR3 region: CASSFNYNEQFF. CDR3 sequence (DNA): TGTGCCAGCAGCTTCAACTACAATGAGCAGTTCTTC. The V gene is TRBV11-3, the J gene TRBJ2-1, with unresolved D. The CDR3 is 12 residues long. V was clipped by 3 bases and J by 3 bases, with 3 bases between them. Germline CDR1 SGHNT, CDR2 YENEEA.

The rearrangement uses TRBV30 and TRBJ1-5; 7 bases map to TRBD1. Unmatched junction bases numbered 5, after V lost 0 bases and J lost 6 bases. Germline loops: CDR1 GTSNPN, CDR2 SVGIG (reference sequence). CDR3 size: 14 residues. The CDR3 reads CAWSVDRATQPQHF. The CDR3 bases are TGTGCCTGGAGTGTAGACAGGGCAACTCAGCCCCAGCATTTT. The whole variable domain, remainder taken from reference TRBV30 and TRBJ1-5, is SQTIHQWPATLVQPVGSPLSLECTVEGTSNPNLYWYRQAAGRGLQLLFYSVGIGQISSEVPQNLSASRPQDRQFILSSKKLLLSDSGFYLCAWSVDRATQPQHFGDGTRLSIL.

The J gene is TRBJ1-1, the V gene TRBV11-2; TRBD1 might be the D (6 bases). This CDR3 region has 13 residues. V lost 0 bases and J lost 7, with 9 bases in between. In germline, CDR1 is SGHAT, CDR2 FQNNGV. The CDR3 spells CASSLDRDIEAFF. The CDR3 DNA sequence: TGTGCCAGCAGCTTAGACCGGGACATTGAAGCTTTCTTT. Based on the CDR3 plus reference TRBV11-2 and TRBJ1-1, the full variable domain is EAGVAQSPRYKIIEKRQSVAFWCNPISGHATLYWYQQILGQGPKLLIQFQNNGVVDDSQLPKDRFSAERLKGVDSTLKIQPAKLEDSAVYLCASSLDRDIEAFFGQGTRLTVV.

By share, this clone counts as medium-sized. The rearrangement links TRBV15 to TRBJ2-5; D ambiguous. Germline values: CDR1 LNHNV, CDR2 YYDKDF (reference sequence). This CDR3 region has 15 residues. Deletions cut 0 bases from V and 1 base from J, with 9 bases between. In DNA, the CDR3 is TGTGCCACCAGCAGAGAGTCTGGCCTCCAAGAGACCCAGTACTTC. Its translation is CATSRESGLQETQYF.

The rearrangement joins TRBV19 to TRBJ2-2; 7 nucleotides line up with TRBD1. Germline-derived CDR1 and CDR2 are LNHDA and SQIVND (reference sequence). This CDR3 contains 14 residues. The V gene end was trimmed by 3 bases and the J gene end by 3 bases; junction bases not matched to a gene: 1. The CDR3 protein is CASSIGQDTGELFF. CDR3 nucleotides: TGTGCCAGTAGTATCGGACAGGACACCGGGGAGCTGTTTTTT.

The CDR3 loop reads CSVREAGYGYTF. In DNA form, the CDR3 reads TGCAGCGTTCGAGAGGCAGGGTATGGCTACACCTTC. The rearrangement uses TRBV29-1 and TRBJ1-2; TRBD1 might be the D (5 bases). The germline CDR1 and CDR2 sequences are SQVTM and ANQGSEA. Trimming left V 5 bases short and J 5 bases short, with 12 bases between. The CDR3 sequence is 12 residues long.

This chain joins TRBV6-1 and TRBJ1-2, with a tentative D call TRBD1 (5 bases). Looked up from germline, CDR1 is MNHNS and CDR2 is SASEGT. The V gene lost 6 bases and the J gene lost 0 bases, with 8 bases spanning the gap. The CDR3 is made up of 13 amino acids. CDR3 region: CASREQANYGYTF. CDR3 DNA sequence: TGTGCCAGCAGGGAACAGGCTAACTATGGCTACACCTTC.

This chain connects TRBV27 to TRBJ2-5, with 9 nucleotides matching TRBD1. The closer fit of TRBJ2-7 to the DNA end suggests the J call may be wrong. This CDR3 has 14 residues. Germline V gene data show CDR1 as MNHEY and CDR2 as SMNVEV (reference sequence). This CDR3 is CASRPTGGLYEQYF. The DNA of the CDR3 is TGTGCCAGCAGGCCGACAGGGGGATTATACGAGCAGTACTTC.

The chain uses TRBV9 and TRBJ2-1; D remains ambiguous. The CDR3 length is 15 residues. Trimming left V 0 bases short and J 0 bases short, with 7 bases between. The V gene's germline CDR1 is SGDLS and CDR2 YYNGEE. The CDR3 bases are TGTGCCAGCAGCGTAGATCCTAACTCCTACAATGAGCAGTTCTTC. The encoded protein is CASSVDPNSYNEQFF.

This rearrangement joins TRBV15 to TRBJ1-4, with 9 bases matching TRBD1. Per germline, CDR1 LNHNV and CDR2 YYDKDF (reference sequence). This CDR3 contains 16 residues. With V trimmed by 1 base and J by 8 bases, 8 bases remained unmatched. The CDR3 region has the DNA TGTGCCACCAGCAGAGCCACAGGGGGCGCAACGGAAAAACTGTTTTTT. This translates into CATSRATGGATEKLFF. The full variable domain, its missing parts supplied by reference TRBV15 and TRBJ1-4, is DAMVIQNPRYQVTQFGKPVTLSCSQTLNHNVMYWYQQKSSQAPKLLFHYYDKDFNNEADTPDNFQSRRPNTSFCFLDIRSPGLGDTAMYLCATSRATGGATEKLFFGSGTQLSVL.

The rearrangement joins TRBV7-8 to TRBJ2-3; TRBD2 matches 13 bases. J was trimmed by 4 bases and V by 5 bases; bases with no gene match: 6. This CDR3 has 16 residues. Germline V gene sequence: CDR1 SGHVS, CDR2 FQNEAQ. As DNA, the CDR3 is TGTGCCAGCAGCCCCGGACTAGCGGGGGCGGCAGATACGCAGTATTTT. Its translation: CASSPGLAGAADTQYF.

The chain joins TRBV27 to TRBJ1-1; D may be TRBD1 (5 bases). Germline loops: CDR1 MNHEY, CDR2 SMNVEV (reference sequence). V lost 6 bases, J lost 0 bases, and 8 bases lay in between. There are 13 residues in the CDR3. CDR3 residues: CASRTAMNTEAFF. For the CDR3, the DNA is TGTGCCAGCAGGACAGCTATGAACACTGAAGCTTTCTTT.

The CDR3 DNA reads TGTGCCAGCAGCCCAGGGTCTTCCTACGAGCAGTACTTC. Protein product: CASSPGSSYEQYF. The chain couples TRBV6-5 to TRBJ2-5, with D maybe TRBD1 (5 bases). Gene TRBJ2-7 matches the end of the DNA better, so the J call may be wrong. The CDR3 covers 13 residues. CDR1 and CDR2 (germline): MNHEY, SVGAGI.

The chain employs TRBV5-5 and TRBJ2-1; unclear D gene. Germline V gene data show CDR1 as SGHKS and CDR2 as YYEKEE (reference sequence). Trimming took 2 bases from V and 5 from J, leaving 14 bases between them. The CDR3 loop spans 15 amino acids. In DNA, the CDR3 is TGTGCCAGCAGCTTTGACCCAGGAAACCACAATGAGCAGTTCTTC. It codes for CASSFDPGNHNEQFF.

The chain combines TRBV30 with TRBJ1-5, with a tentative D call TRBD1 (6 bases). V was trimmed by 5 bases and J by 7 bases, leaving 21 bases between them. Germline V gene sequence: CDR1 GTSNPN, CDR2 SVGIG (reference sequence). The CDR3 runs 15 residues. The CDR3 DNA sequence: TGTGCCTGGGCCGGATCACAGGGAAGGGGACAGCCCCAGCATTTT. Translating it yields CAWAGSQGRGQPQHF.

This chain connects TRBV5-1 to TRBJ2-5, with 11 bases aligning to TRBD2. CDR1 and CDR2 (germline): SGHRS, YFSETQ. Trimming removed 4 bases from V and 1 base from J; junction bases left unmatched: 6. The length of the CDR3 is 16 residues. The CDR3 nucleotides are TGCGCCAGCAGCACGGGACTAGCGGAACTCCAAGAGACCCAGTACTTC. Translated, it gives CASSTGLAELQETQYF.

This clone was detected once. This chain links TRBV28 with TRBJ1-5, with 7 nucleotides matching TRBD1. The germline CDR1 and CDR2 sequences are MDHEN and SYDVKM. The CDR3 consists of 15 residues. V dropped 7 bases and J dropped 6; count of bases not matched to a gene: 12. CDR3 coding DNA: TGTGCCAGCACCCTGTTTAGACAGGGCAGTCAGCCCCAGCATTTT. Encoded protein: CASTLFRQGSQPQHF.

For the CDR3, the DNA is TGTGCCACCAGCACCAGGGGACACAACTATGGCTACACCTTC. Amino acids: CATSTRGHNYGYTF. This rearrangement joins TRBV15 to TRBJ1-2; tentative D call: TRBD1 (6 bases). Deletions cut 4 bases from V and 2 bases from J, with 11 bases between. Germline V gene sequence: CDR1 LNHNV, CDR2 YYDKDF (reference sequence). The CDR3 sequence is 14 residues long.

Turning to this clone: This sample includes further DNA sequences coding for the same CDR3. The rearrangement joins TRBV29-1 to TRBJ2-7, with D tentatively TRBD2 (5 bases). Germline assignment: CDR1 SQVTM and CDR2 ANQGSEA. The CDR3 is 12 residues long. The germline V and J ends were trimmed by 4 bases and 2 bases, with 9 bases remaining between them. This CDR3 reads CSVAGSPYEQYF. CDR3 in DNA: TGCAGCGTTGCGGGAAGCCCCTACGAGCAGTACTTC.

The chain uses TRBV18 and TRBJ1-6; 8 nucleotides line up with TRBD1. The ends lost 6 bases at V and 8 bases at J; junction bases unmatched: 15. CDR3 size: 17 residues. The germline V gene has CDR1 KGHSH and CDR2 LQKENI. The CDR3 sequence is CASSRTGGGLWHSPLHF. CDR3 DNA sequence: TGTGCCAGCTCTCGTACAGGGGGAGGCCTCTGGCATTCACCCCTCCACTTT.